This T cell receptor beta chain appears in the sequencing data of a study of blood T cell repertoires in COVID-19. Across the study: The samples span acute and convalescent COVID-19 from the United States, Italy and Spain.

The V gene end was trimmed by 5 bases and the J gene end by 2 bases; junction bases not matched to a gene: 10. Germline V CDR1 and CDR2: SEHNR, FQNEAQ (reference sequence). The CDR3 spans 16 residues. The table came from immunoSEQ multiplex PCR; TCRdb's copy has only in-frame clones and leaves some out. The table shows nearly 250,000 clones, with around 86% occurring only once. This clone was counted only a few times. This chain uses TRBV7-9 with TRBJ1-2, with 8 positions matching TRBD1. The sample was PBMCs or T cells enriched from blood (not recorded which). The clonotype originates from a woman between 45 and 65 years old who had recovered from COVID-19. The CDR3 DNA is TGTGCCAGCAGCCCCCCCTGGACAGGGCCAAACTATGGCTACACCTTC. This codes for CASSPPWTGPNYGYTF.